The present TCR beta chain was sequenced within a study of CD8 T cells in ankylosing spondylitis. Study findings and constraints: Some of the motif variants had earlier been found in reactive arthritis patients' fluid and blood. Significant enrichment of disease-linked clones was reported in matched ankylosing spondylitis synovial fluid.

To note about this clonotype: The antigen is undetermined.

TCRdb analysed the 5' RACE reads with MiXCR anew, one entry per CDR3 protein. The sample has about 350,000 distinct CDR3 sequences; 20% are singletons. Trimming removed 6 bases at V and 7 bases at J, with 9 bases between. This CDR3 region has 11 residues. Sequencing used blood, either unsorted or a sorted T cell fraction (not recorded which). The chain is built from TRBV12-3 or TRBV12-4 and TRBJ1-2, with D unclear. The TCR was taken from a male donor with ankylosing spondylitis or in good health (not recorded which). CDR3 protein: CASSPAAGYTF. The DNA of the CDR3 is TGTGCCAGCAGCCCGGCGGCTGGCTACACCTTC.